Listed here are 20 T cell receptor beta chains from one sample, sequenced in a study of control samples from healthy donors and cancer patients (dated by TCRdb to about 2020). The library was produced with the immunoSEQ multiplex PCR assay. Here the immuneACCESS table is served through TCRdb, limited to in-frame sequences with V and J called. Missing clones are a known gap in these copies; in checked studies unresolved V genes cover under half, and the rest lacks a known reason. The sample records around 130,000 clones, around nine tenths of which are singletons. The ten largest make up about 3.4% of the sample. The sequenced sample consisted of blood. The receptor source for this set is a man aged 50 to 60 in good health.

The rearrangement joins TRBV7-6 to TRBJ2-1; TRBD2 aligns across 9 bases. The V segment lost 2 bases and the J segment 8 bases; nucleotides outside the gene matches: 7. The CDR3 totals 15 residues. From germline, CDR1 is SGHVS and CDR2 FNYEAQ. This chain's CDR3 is CASSLSLAGRDEQFF. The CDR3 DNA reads TGTGCCAGCAGCTTAAGTCTAGCGGGGCGTGATGAGCAGTTCTTC.

CDR3 in amino acids: CASSLSNYGYTF. CDR3 bases: TGTGCCAGCAGCTTGTCGAACTATGGCTACACCTTC. The gene calls are TRBV5-6 and TRBJ1-2; D is unresolved. The V and J ends lost 1 base and 2 bases respectively, with 3 bases between them. The CDR3 runs to 12 residues. CDR1 is SGHDT and CDR2 is YYEEEE in the germline V gene.

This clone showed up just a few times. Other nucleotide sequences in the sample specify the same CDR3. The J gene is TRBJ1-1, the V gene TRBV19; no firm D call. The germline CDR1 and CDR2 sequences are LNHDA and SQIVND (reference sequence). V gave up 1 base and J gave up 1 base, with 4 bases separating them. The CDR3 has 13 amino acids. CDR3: CASSIGRNTEAFF. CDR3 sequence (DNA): TGTGCCAGTAGTATAGGCAGGAACACTGAAGCTTTCTTT.

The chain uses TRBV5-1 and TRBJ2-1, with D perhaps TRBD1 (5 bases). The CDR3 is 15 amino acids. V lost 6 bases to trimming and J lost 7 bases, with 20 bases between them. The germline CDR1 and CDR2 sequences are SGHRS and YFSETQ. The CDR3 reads CASNGDVGDLNEQFF. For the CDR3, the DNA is TGCGCCAGCAACGGCGATGTAGGGGATCTAAATGAGCAGTTCTTC.

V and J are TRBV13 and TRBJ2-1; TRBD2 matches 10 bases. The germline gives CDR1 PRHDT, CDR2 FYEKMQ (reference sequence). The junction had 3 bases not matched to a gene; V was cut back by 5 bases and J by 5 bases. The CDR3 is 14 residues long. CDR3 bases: TGTGCCAGCAGCGCACTAGCGGGGCACAATGAGCAGTTCTTC. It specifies CASSALAGHNEQFF.

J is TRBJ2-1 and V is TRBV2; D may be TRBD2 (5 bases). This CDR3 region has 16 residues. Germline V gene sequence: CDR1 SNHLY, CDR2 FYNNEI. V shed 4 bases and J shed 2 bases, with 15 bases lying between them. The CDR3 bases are TGTGCCAGCAGTGGCCTCGCGGGTGGGACCTACAATGAGCAGTTCTTC. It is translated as CASSGLAGGTYNEQFF.

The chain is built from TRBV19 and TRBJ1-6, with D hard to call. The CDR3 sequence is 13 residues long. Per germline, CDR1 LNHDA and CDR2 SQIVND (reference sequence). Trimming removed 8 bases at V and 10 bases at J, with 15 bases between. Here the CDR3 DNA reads TGTGCCAGTGCCGTGGGGTTGGGGTCACCCCTCCACTTT. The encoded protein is CASAVGLGSPLHF.

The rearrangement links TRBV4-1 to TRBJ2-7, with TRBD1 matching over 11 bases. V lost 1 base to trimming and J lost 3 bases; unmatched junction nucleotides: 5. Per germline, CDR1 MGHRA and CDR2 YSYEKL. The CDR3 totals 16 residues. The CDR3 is CASSQGGTGGFYEQYF. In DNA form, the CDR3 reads TGCGCCAGCAGCCAAGGGGGGACAGGGGGTTTCTACGAGCAGTACTTC.

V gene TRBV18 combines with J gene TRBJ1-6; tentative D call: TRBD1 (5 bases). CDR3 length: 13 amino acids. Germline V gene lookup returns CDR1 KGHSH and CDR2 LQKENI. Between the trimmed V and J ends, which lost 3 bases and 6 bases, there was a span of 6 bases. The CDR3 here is CASSPGGNSPLHF. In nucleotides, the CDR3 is TGTGCCAGCTCACCGGGGGGTAATTCACCCCTCCACTTT.

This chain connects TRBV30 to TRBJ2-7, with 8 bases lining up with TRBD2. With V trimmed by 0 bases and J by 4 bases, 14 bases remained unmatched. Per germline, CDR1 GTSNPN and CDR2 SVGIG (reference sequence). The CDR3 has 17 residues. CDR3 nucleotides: TGTGCCTGGAGTGTGGGGCAGGGGAAGATAGCGGGGTACGAGCAGTACTTC. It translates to CAWSVGQGKIAGYEQYF.

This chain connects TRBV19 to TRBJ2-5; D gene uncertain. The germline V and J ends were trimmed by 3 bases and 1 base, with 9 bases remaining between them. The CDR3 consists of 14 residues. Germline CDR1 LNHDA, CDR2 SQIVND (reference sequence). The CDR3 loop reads CASSMSAAQETQYF. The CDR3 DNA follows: TGTGCCAGTAGTATGTCGGCGGCCCAAGAGACCCAGTACTTC.

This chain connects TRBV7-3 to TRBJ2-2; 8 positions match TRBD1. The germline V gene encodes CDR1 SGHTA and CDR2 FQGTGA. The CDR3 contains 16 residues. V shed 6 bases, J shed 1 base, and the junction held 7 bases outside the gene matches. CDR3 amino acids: CASRPPGGQNTGELFF. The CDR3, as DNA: TGTGCCAGCAGACCTCCAGGGGGCCAGAACACCGGGGAGCTGTTTTTT.

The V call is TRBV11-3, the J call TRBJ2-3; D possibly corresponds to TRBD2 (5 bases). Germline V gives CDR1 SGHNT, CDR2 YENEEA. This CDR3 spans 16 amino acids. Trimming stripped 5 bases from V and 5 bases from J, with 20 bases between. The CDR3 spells CASSPGLAPEGDTQYF. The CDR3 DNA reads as TGTGCCAGCAGCCCGGGGTTGGCCCCTGAGGGAGATACGCAGTATTTT.

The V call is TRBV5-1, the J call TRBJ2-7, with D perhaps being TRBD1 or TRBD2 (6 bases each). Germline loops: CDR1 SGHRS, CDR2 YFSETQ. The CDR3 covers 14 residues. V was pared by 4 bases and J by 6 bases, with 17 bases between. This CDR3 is CASSPTVGGPEQYF. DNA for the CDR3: TGCGCCAGCAGCCCGACAGTAGGGGGGCCCGAGCAGTACTTC.

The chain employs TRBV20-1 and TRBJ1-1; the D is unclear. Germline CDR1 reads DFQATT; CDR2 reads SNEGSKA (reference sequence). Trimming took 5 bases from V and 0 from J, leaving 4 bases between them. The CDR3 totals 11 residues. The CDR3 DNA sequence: TGCAGTGCTCTTTTGAACACTGAAGCTTTCTTT. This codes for CSALLNTEAFF.

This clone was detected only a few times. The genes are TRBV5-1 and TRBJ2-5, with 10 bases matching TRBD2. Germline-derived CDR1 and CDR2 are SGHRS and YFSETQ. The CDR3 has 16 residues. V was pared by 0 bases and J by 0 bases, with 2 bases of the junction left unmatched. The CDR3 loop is CASSLGSGGNQETQYF. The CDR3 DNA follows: TGCGCCAGCAGCTTGGGTAGCGGGGGGAACCAAGAGACCCAGTACTTC. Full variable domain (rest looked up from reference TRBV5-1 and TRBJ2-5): KAGVTQTPRYLIKTRGQQVTLSCSPISGHRSVSWYQQTPGQGLQFLFEYFSETQRNKGNFPGRFSGRQFSNSRSEMNVSTLELGDSALYLCASSLGSGGNQETQYFGPGTRLLVL.

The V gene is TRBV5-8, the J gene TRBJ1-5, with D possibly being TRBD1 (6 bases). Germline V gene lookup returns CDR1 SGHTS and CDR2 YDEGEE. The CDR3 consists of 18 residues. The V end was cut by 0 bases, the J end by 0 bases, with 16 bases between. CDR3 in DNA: TGTGCCAGCAGCTTGGATGGGGTTGGGGGCTATAGCAATCAGCCCCAGCATTTT. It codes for CASSLDGVGGYSNQPQHF.

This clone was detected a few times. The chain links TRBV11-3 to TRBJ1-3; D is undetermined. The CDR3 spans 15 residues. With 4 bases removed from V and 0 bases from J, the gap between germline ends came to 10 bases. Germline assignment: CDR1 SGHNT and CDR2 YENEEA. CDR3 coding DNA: TGTGCCAGCAGCTCAGATACCTACTCTGGAAACACCATATATTTT. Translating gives CASSSDTYSGNTIYF.

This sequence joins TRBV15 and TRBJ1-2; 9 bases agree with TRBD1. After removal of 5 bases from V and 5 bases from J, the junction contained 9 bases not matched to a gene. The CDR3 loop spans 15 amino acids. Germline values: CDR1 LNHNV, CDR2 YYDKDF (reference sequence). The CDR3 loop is CATSGNRGRLYGYTF. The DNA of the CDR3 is TGTGCCACCAGCGGAAACAGGGGGCGGTTGTATGGCTACACCTTC.

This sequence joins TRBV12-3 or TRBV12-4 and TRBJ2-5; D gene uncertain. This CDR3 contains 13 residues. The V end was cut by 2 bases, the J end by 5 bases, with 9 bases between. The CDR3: CASSLSLGETQYF. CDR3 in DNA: TGTGCCAGCAGTTTAAGTCTTGGGGAGACCCAGTACTTC.